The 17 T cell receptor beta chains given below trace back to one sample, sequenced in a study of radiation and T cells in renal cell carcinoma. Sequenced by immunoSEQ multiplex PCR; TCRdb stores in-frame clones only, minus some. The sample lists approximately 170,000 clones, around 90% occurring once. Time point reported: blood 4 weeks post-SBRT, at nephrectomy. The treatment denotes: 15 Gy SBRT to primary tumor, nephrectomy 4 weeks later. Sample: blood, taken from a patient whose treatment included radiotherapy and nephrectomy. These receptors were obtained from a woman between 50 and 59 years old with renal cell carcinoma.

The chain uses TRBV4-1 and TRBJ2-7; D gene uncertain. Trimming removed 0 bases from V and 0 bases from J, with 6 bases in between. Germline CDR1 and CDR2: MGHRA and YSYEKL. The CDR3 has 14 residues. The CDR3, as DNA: TGCGCCAGCAGCCAAGACAAGAACTCCTACGAGCAGTACTTC. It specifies CASSQDKNSYEQYF.

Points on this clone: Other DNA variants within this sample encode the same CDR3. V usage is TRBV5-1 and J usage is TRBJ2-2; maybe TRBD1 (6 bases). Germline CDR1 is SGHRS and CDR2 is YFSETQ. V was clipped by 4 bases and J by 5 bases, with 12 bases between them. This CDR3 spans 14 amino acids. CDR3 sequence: CASSLGGATGELFF. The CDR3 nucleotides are TGCGCCAGCAGCCTAGGGGGTGCAACCGGGGAGCTGTTTTTT.

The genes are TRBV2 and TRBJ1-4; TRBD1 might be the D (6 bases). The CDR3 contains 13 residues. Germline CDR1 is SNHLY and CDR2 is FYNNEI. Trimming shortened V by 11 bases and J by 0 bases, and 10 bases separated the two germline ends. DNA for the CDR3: TGTGCCGGACAGACAACAACTAATGAAAAACTGTTTTTT. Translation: CAGQTTTNEKLFF.

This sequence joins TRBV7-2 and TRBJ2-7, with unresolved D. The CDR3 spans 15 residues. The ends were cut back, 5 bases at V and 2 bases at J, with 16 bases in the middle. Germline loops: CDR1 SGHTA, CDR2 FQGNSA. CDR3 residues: CASSIALSAPYEQYF. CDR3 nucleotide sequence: TGTGCCAGCAGCATCGCACTATCTGCCCCCTACGAGCAGTACTTC.

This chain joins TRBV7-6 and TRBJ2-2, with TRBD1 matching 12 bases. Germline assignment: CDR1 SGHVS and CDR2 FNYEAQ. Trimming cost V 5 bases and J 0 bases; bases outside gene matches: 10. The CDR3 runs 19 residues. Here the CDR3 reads CASSVRGTGGGANTGELFF. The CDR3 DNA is TGTGCCAGCAGCGTCAGAGGGACAGGGGGCGGCGCGAACACCGGGGAGCTGTTTTTT.

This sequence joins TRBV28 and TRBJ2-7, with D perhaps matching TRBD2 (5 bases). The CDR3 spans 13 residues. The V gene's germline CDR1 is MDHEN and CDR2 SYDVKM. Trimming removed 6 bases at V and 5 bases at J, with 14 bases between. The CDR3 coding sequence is TGTGCCAGCAGCCCCCCTAGCCCCCACGAGCAGTACTTC. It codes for CASSPPSPHEQYF. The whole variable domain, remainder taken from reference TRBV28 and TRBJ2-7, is DVKVTQSSRYLVKRTGEKVFLECVQDMDHENMFWYRQDPGLGLRLIYFSYDVKMKEKGDIPEGYSVSREKKERFSLILESASTNQTSMYLCASSPPSPHEQYFGPGTRLTVT.

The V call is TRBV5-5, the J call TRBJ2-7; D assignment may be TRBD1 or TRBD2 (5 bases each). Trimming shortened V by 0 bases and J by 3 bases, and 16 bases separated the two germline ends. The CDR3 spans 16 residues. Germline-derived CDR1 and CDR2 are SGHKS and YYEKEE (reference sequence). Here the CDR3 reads CASSLVGVGTLYEQYF. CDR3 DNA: TGTGCCAGCAGCTTGGTGGGGGTCGGTACCCTCTACGAGCAGTACTTC.

The CDR3 reads CASSLWGHTEAFF. The CDR3 region has the DNA TGTGCCAGCAGCTTGTGGGGGCACACTGAAGCTTTCTTT. This chain links TRBV5-5 with TRBJ1-1; a possible D gene is TRBD1 (6 bases). CDR1 SGHKS and CDR2 YYEKEE come from the germline V gene (reference sequence). CDR3 length: 13 amino acids. V gave up 1 base and J gave up 3 bases, with 7 bases separating them.

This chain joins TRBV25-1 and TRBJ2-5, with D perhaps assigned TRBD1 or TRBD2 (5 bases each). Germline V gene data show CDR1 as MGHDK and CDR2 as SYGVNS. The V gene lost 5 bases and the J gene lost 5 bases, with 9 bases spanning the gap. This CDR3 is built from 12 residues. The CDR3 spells CASSFREETQYF. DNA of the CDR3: TGTGCCAGCAGTTTCAGGGAGGAGACCCAGTACTTC.

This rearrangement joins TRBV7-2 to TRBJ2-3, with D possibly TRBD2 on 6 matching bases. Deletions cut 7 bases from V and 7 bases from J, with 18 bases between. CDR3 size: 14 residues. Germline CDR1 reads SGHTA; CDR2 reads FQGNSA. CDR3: CASTNLLGRHTQYF. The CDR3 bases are TGTGCCAGCACCAACTTACTGGGGAGGCATACGCAGTATTTT.

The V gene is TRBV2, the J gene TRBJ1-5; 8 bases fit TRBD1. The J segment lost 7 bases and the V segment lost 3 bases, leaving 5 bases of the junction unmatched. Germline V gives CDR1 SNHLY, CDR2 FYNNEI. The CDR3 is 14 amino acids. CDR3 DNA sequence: TGTGCCAGCAGTGACGGGACAGGTTCACAGCCCCAGCATTTT. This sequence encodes CASSDGTGSQPQHF.

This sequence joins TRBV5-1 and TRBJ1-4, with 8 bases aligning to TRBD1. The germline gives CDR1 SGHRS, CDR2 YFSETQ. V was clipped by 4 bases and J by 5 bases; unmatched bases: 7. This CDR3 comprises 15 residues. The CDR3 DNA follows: TGCGCCAGCAGCGTAGGCGGGACAGGCAATGAAAAACTGTTTTTT. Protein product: CASSVGGTGNEKLFF.

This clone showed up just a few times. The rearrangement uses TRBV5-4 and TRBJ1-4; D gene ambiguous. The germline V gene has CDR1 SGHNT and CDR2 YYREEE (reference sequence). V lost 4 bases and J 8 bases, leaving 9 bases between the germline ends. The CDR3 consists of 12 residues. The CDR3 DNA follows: TGTGCCAGCAGCCTGGGAGGAGAAAAACTGTTTTTT. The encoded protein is CASSLGGEKLFF. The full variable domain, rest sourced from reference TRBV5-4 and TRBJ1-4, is ETGVTQSPTHLIKTRGQQVTLRCSSQSGHNTVSWYQQALGQGPQFIFQYYREEENGRGNFPPRFSGLQFPNYSSELNVNALELDDSALYLCASSLGGEKLFFGSGTQLSVL.

For the CDR3, the DNA is TGTGCCAGCAGCTTAACGGACGGTTATCAGCCCCAGCATTTT. Residues: CASSLTDGYQPQHF. The V gene is TRBV7-8, the J gene TRBJ1-5; D is ambiguous. In germline, CDR1 is SGHVS, CDR2 FQNEAQ. The ends were cut back, 2 bases at V and 5 bases at J, with 10 bases in the middle. This CDR3 spans 14 amino acids. Filled out from reference TRBV7-8 and TRBJ1-5, the complete variable domain reads GAGVSQSPRYKVAKRGQDVALRCDPISGHVSLFWYQQALGQGPEFLTYFQNEAQLDKSGLPSDRFFAERPEGSVSTLKIQRTQQEDSAVYLCASSLTDGYQPQHFGDGTRLSIL.

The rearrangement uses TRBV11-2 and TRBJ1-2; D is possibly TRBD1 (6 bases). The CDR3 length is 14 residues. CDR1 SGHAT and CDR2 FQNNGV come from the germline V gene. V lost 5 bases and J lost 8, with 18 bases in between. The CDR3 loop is CASSPITGYGGYTF. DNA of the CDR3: TGTGCCAGCAGCCCAATCACAGGGTACGGAGGCTACACCTTC.

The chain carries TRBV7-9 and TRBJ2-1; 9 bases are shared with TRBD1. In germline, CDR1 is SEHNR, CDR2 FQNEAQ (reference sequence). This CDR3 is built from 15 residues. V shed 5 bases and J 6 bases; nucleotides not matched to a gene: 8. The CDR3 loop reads CASSQTGGGSNEQFF. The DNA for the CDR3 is TGTGCCAGCAGCCAAACAGGGGGCGGAAGCAATGAGCAGTTCTTC. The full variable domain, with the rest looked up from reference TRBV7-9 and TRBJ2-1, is DTGVSQNPRHKITKRGQNVTFRCDPISEHNRLYWYRQTLGQGPEFLTYFQNEAQLEKSRLLSDRFSAERPKGSFSTLEIQRTEQGDSAMYLCASSQTGGGSNEQFFGPGTRLTVL.

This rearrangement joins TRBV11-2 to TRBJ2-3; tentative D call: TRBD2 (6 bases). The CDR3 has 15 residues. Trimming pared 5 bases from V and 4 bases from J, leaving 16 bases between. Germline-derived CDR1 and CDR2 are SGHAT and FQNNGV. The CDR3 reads CASSPRLVSADTQYF. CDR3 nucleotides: TGTGCCAGCAGCCCAAGACTAGTTAGTGCAGATACGCAGTATTTT.